A selection of T cell receptor beta chains follows, all from one sample in a study of T cell repertoires in cytomegalovirus infection. TCRdb re-analysed the reads in MiXCR, keeping a single row per CDR3 protein. The sample gives approximately 500,000 distinct CDR3 sequences, about 11% of which show up once; more than 8.5% is in the top ten. Source material: PBMCs. Receptors originate from a human donor in good health (CMV status not recorded). Some clones in this sample may be carry-over from other donors' samples. CDR3s include the opening cysteine and the closing phenylalanine or tryptophan. D genes are given only for firm matches. Expanded clones get a size class; other rows say once, few or many, or leave the size out.

v_gene: TRBV29-1
j_gene: TRBJ2-5
abundance: -
d_gene: -
CDR3nt: TGCAGCGTTTGTGAGGGGCGGGAGACCCAGTACTTC
CDR3aa: CSVCEGRETQYF

v_gene: TRBV5-4
j_gene: TRBJ1-1
abundance: many
d_gene: -
CDR3nt: TGTGCCAGCAGCTTACAGGGTATCGGGAACACTGAAGCTTTCTTT
CDR3aa: CASSLQGIGNTEAFF

v_gene: TRBV5-1
j_gene: TRBJ1-5
abundance: many
d_gene: TRBD1
CDR3nt: TGCGCCAGCAGCGAAGGGACAGTTAGCAATCAGCCCCAGCATTTT
CDR3aa: CASSEGTVSNQPQHF

v_gene: TRBV5-1
j_gene: TRBJ2-7
abundance: -
d_gene: -
CDR3nt: TGCGCCAGCAGCACGGACAGTATCGACGAGCAGTACTTC
CDR3aa: CASSTDSIDEQYF

v_gene: TRBV7-9
j_gene: TRBJ1-5
abundance: many
d_gene: -
CDR3nt: TGTGCCAGCAGTATCGGGCCTAGTCAGCCCCAGCATTTT
CDR3aa: CASSIGPSQPQHF

v_gene: TRBV11-3
j_gene: TRBJ2-7
abundance: many
d_gene: -
CDR3nt: TGTGCCAGCAGCTACGACCCCTCGGGCGAGCAGTACTTC
CDR3aa: CASSYDPSGEQYF

v_gene: TRBV15
j_gene: TRBJ2-3
abundance: -
d_gene: TRBD2
CDR3nt: TGTGCCACCAGCAGAGCCTTCCCGAGGGGACTAGTTACAGATACGCAGTATTTT
CDR3aa: CATSRAFPRGLVTDTQYF

v_gene: TRBV28
j_gene: TRBJ2-5
abundance: -
d_gene: TRBD2
CDR3nt: TGTGCCACCTTACTGGCGGGAGGGCCTGGGGAGACCCAGTACTTC
CDR3aa: CATLLAGGPGETQYF

v_gene: TRBV29-1
j_gene: TRBJ1-4
abundance: many
d_gene: TRBD1
CDR3nt: TGCAGCGTTCTGGACAGGGGGCTTGAAAAACTGTTTTTT
CDR3aa: CSVLDRGLEKLFF

v_gene: TRBV27
j_gene: TRBJ1-2
abundance: many
d_gene: -
CDR3nt: TGTGCCAGCAGAGGGGGGAGTCTCTATGGCTACACCTTC
CDR3aa: CASRGGSLYGYTF

v_gene: TRBV19
j_gene: TRBJ1-1
abundance: many
d_gene: -
CDR3nt: TGTGCCAGTAGCCATACGACCCTTGGGAACACTGAAGCTTTCTTT
CDR3aa: CASSHTTLGNTEAFF

v_gene: TRBV28
j_gene: TRBJ1-5
abundance: many
d_gene: -
CDR3nt: TGTGCCAGCAAGCGGAGGCCCAGCAATCAGCCCCAGCATTTT
CDR3aa: CASKRRPSNQPQHF

v_gene: TRBV7-8
j_gene: TRBJ2-1
abundance: many
d_gene: -
CDR3nt: TGTGCCAGCAGCTTAGCCAAAAGCTCCTACAATGAGCAGTTCTTC
CDR3aa: CASSLAKSSYNEQFF

v_gene: TRBV5-1
j_gene: TRBJ2-1
abundance: -
d_gene: TRBD2
CDR3nt: TGCGCCAGCCACCCTTGGGCTAGCGGTAACAATGAGCAGTTCTTC
CDR3aa: CASHPWASGNNEQFF

v_gene: TRBV20-1
j_gene: TRBJ1-4
abundance: many
d_gene: -
CDR3nt: TGCAGCGGAAGGGGTGAAAAACTGTTTTTT
CDR3aa: CSGRGEKLFF

v_gene: TRBV10-1
j_gene: TRBJ2-5
abundance: -
d_gene: -
CDR3nt: TGCGCCAGCAGTGAGTCGGCCGGGACACAAGAAGGTTCCGAGACCCAGTACTTC
CDR3aa: CASSESAGTQEGSETQYF

v_gene: TRBV7-9
j_gene: TRBJ2-3
abundance: few
d_gene: -
CDR3nt: TGTGCCAGCAGCGGGGACTTGGCCTTACTATCGACCACAGATACGCAGTATTTT
CDR3aa: CASSGDLALLSTTDTQYF

v_gene: TRBV7-9
j_gene: TRBJ1-5
abundance: many
d_gene: -
CDR3nt: TGTGCCAGCAGCTTTGACGGCTATCAGCCCCAGCATTTT
CDR3aa: CASSFDGYQPQHF

v_gene: TRBV5-5
j_gene: TRBJ2-5
abundance: few
d_gene: -
CDR3nt: TGTGCCAGCAGCCTCCACAGGACTGGGGAGACCCAGTACTTC
CDR3aa: CASSLHRTGETQYF

v_gene: TRBV7-8
j_gene: TRBJ2-1
abundance: many
d_gene: -
CDR3nt: TGTGCCAGCACCCAGGCCCTGTTTGGGGCGAGCTCCTACAATGAGCAGTTCTTC
CDR3aa: CASTQALFGASSYNEQFF

v_gene: TRBV11-2
j_gene: TRBJ2-6
abundance: many
d_gene: -
CDR3nt: TGTGCCAGCAGCTTAACCATCTCTGGGGCCAACGTCCTGACTTTC
CDR3aa: CASSLTISGANVLTF

v_gene: TRBV7-9
j_gene: TRBJ2-3
abundance: many
d_gene: -
CDR3nt: TGTGCCAGCAGCGTACTACCGCCGGAAGATACGCAGTATTTT
CDR3aa: CASSVLPPEDTQYF

v_gene: TRBV28
j_gene: TRBJ2-7
abundance: few
d_gene: TRBD2
CDR3nt: TGTGCCAGCACCTTAAGGATCGGCGGGGGCTCCTACGAGCAGTACTTC
CDR3aa: CASTLRIGGGSYEQYF

v_gene: TRBV29-1
j_gene: TRBJ2-1
abundance: many
d_gene: -
CDR3nt: TGCAGCGTCCTCAGGGGTTGGAGGGGCAATGAGCAGTTCTTC
CDR3aa: CSVLRGWRGNEQFF

v_gene: TRBV18
j_gene: TRBJ1-2
abundance: few
d_gene: -
CDR3nt: TGTGCCAGCTCAACCAGTGACCTCATGGGCTATGGCTACACCTTC
CDR3aa: CASSTSDLMGYGYTF

v_gene: TRBV28
j_gene: TRBJ2-3
abundance: many
d_gene: TRBD2
CDR3nt: TGTGCCAGCAGTTTAGCGGGAGGTGATCATACGCAGTATTTT
CDR3aa: CASSLAGGDHTQYF

v_gene: TRBV7-9
j_gene: TRBJ2-3
abundance: many
d_gene: TRBD2
CDR3nt: TGTGCCAGCAGCCCGGGGACTAGCGGGTTAGCGGATACGCAGTATTTT
CDR3aa: CASSPGTSGLADTQYF

v_gene: TRBV19
j_gene: TRBJ1-6
abundance: many
d_gene: TRBD1
CDR3nt: TGTGCCAGTAGCCGGGACAGCGAAATCTATAATTCACCCCTCCACTTT
CDR3aa: CASSRDSEIYNSPLHF

v_gene: TRBV10-3
j_gene: TRBJ1-2
abundance: many
d_gene: -
CDR3nt: TGTGCCATCAGTGTCCAAGGCAGTCGATCCGACTATGGCTACACCTTC
CDR3aa: CAISVQGSRSDYGYTF

v_gene: TRBV7-9
j_gene: TRBJ2-7
abundance: many
d_gene: TRBD2
CDR3nt: TGTGCCAGCAGCTTGGGGGGGGGGTCTCTGAACGAGCAGTACTTC
CDR3aa: CASSLGGGSLNEQYF

v_gene: TRBV4-1
j_gene: TRBJ1-2
abundance: few
d_gene: -
CDR3nt: TGCGCCAGCAGCCCCTCGGTGGGGGGCTACACCTTC
CDR3aa: CASSPSVGGYTF

v_gene: TRBV19
j_gene: TRBJ1-1
abundance: few
d_gene: -
CDR3nt: TGTGCCAGTATGAGGGCTGCTGAAGCTTTCTTT
CDR3aa: CASMRAAEAFF

v_gene: TRBV28
j_gene: TRBJ2-6
abundance: many
d_gene: TRBD2
CDR3nt: TGTGCCTCCCTAGCGGGAGGGGCTGGGGCCAACGTCCTGACTTTC
CDR3aa: CASLAGGAGANVLTF

v_gene: TRBV3-1
j_gene: TRBJ1-2
abundance: few
d_gene: -
CDR3nt: TGTGCCAGCAGCCAAGGAAATCGGGGCAGGCGCTATGGCTACACCTTC
CDR3aa: CASSQGNRGRRYGYTF

v_gene: TRBV11-2
j_gene: TRBJ2-5
abundance: many
d_gene: TRBD2
CDR3nt: TGTGCCAGCAGCCAAGCGGGGGCCCAAGAGACCCAGTACTTC
CDR3aa: CASSQAGAQETQYF

v_gene: TRBV6-1
j_gene: TRBJ2-5
abundance: few
d_gene: TRBD1
CDR3nt: TGTGCCAGCATGGGGACAGACTACCAAGAGACCCAGTACTTC
CDR3aa: CASMGTDYQETQYF

v_gene: TRBV4-2
j_gene: TRBJ2-5
abundance: many
d_gene: -
CDR3nt: TGTGCCAGCAGCCAAGATAGGGCGGAGACCCAGTACTTC
CDR3aa: CASSQDRAETQYF

v_gene: TRBV19
j_gene: TRBJ2-7
abundance: -
d_gene: TRBD1
CDR3nt: TGTGCCAGTACCCCCTGGCCAGGGGGCTACGAGCAGTACTTC
CDR3aa: CASTPWPGGYEQYF

v_gene: TRBV15
j_gene: TRBJ2-7
abundance: many
d_gene: -
CDR3nt: TGTGCCACCAGCGGGTTCAAGGAGCAGTACTTC
CDR3aa: CATSGFKEQYF

v_gene: TRBV5-1
j_gene: TRBJ1-4
abundance: many
d_gene: -
CDR3nt: TGCGCCAGCGGCTCGGGGCTGAGTGAAAAACTGTTTTTT
CDR3aa: CASGSGLSEKLFF

v_gene: TRBV10-3
j_gene: TRBJ2-7
abundance: many
d_gene: -
CDR3nt: TGTGCCATCAGTGAAGGTATGGGACTCGGTACCTACGAGCAGTACTTC
CDR3aa: CAISEGMGLGTYEQYF

v_gene: TRBV20-1
j_gene: TRBJ2-2
abundance: -
d_gene: TRBD1
CDR3nt: TGCAGTGCTCACAGGGGGAGGACCGGGGAGCTGTTTTTT
CDR3aa: CSAHRGRTGELFF

v_gene: TRBV7-2
j_gene: TRBJ1-5
abundance: -
d_gene: -
CDR3nt: TGTGCCAGCAGCTTCTTCGAGGGCCAGCCCCAGCATTTT
CDR3aa: CASSFFEGQPQHF

v_gene: TRBV11-2
j_gene: TRBJ2-1
abundance: few
d_gene: TRBD2
CDR3nt: TGTGCCAGCAGCTTATGGGGGACTAGCGGGAGTCCGTACAATGAGCAGTTCTTC
CDR3aa: CASSLWGTSGSPYNEQFF

v_gene: TRBV6-6
j_gene: TRBJ2-5
abundance: many
d_gene: TRBD2
CDR3nt: TGTGCCAGCAGCCCCCGACTGGGACTAGCGGGGAAAGAGACCCAGTACTTC
CDR3aa: CASSPRLGLAGKETQYF